One sample yielded the 32 T cell receptor beta chains listed below, sequenced in a study of T cell responses to AZD1222 COVID-19 vaccine. The table came from immunoSEQ multiplex PCR; TCRdb's copy has only in-frame clones and leaves some out. The sample shows 100,000 to 150,000 clones, about 85% of them seen only once. The source material was peripheral blood, sampled on day 0 of AZD1222 vaccination. These receptors were collected from an adult in good health.

V is TRBV4-1 and J is TRBJ1-2; 7 nucleotides line up with TRBD1. The CDR3 is 15 residues long. The V gene's germline CDR1 is MGHRA and CDR2 YSYEKL. V lost 4 bases and J lost 1; bases outside the gene matches: 6. This chain's CDR3 is CASSLVTGNNYGYTF. The CDR3 DNA sequence: TGCGCCAGCAGCCTCGTGACAGGGAATAACTATGGCTACACCTTC.

In this sample, this clone turned up a few times. The chain joins TRBV6-4 to TRBJ2-1, with no clear D. The CDR3 totals 13 residues. Germline CDR1 is MRHNA and CDR2 is SNTAGT. V was trimmed by 0 bases and J by 7 bases, leaving 7 bases between them. Written as DNA, the CDR3 is TGTGCCAGCAGTGACTCGCCCTTGAATGAGCAGTTCTTC. Protein: CASSDSPLNEQFF.

The chain has TRBV4-3 and TRBJ1-4; D remains ambiguous. V gave up 1 base and J gave up 2 bases, with 8 bases separating them. Germline loops: CDR1 LGHNA, CDR2 YSLEER. CDR3 length: 15 residues. The CDR3 spells CASSQVAVTNEKLFF. For the CDR3, the DNA is TGCGCCAGCAGCCAAGTCGCAGTGACTAATGAAAAACTGTTTTTT.

The sample holds one count of this clone. V and J are TRBV7-2 and TRBJ1-1; 7 bases match TRBD1. Germline lookup yields CDR1 SGHTA and CDR2 FQGNSA. Trimming at V came to 5 bases and at J to 6 bases, leaving 9 bases not matched to a gene. This CDR3 has 14 residues. CDR3 loop: CASSIYRGSAEAFF. CDR3 DNA sequence: TGTGCCAGCAGCATTTACAGGGGTTCGGCTGAAGCTTTCTTT.

The chain has TRBV6-2 or TRBV6-3 and TRBJ2-1, with 9 bases identical to TRBD1. Germline V gives CDR1 MNHEY, CDR2 SVGEGT. The CDR3 length is 16 residues. V lost 5 bases, J lost 7 bases, and 12 bases stayed unmatched. CDR3 protein: CASSQRGQGTANEQFF. In DNA form, the CDR3 reads TGTGCCAGCAGTCAGAGAGGACAGGGGACTGCAAATGAGCAGTTCTTC.

The chain combines TRBV28 with TRBJ1-6; no clear D gene. With 6 bases removed from V and 7 bases from J, the gap between germline ends came to 13 bases. Germline assignment: CDR1 MDHEN and CDR2 SYDVKM. CDR3 length: 14 amino acids. The CDR3 nucleotides read TGTGCCAGCAGCCTATACTTAGGGAATTCACCCCTCCACTTT. Its translation: CASSLYLGNSPLHF.

The CDR3 DNA follows: TGTGCCAGCAGCTTTATGGCGGGGGGAAGCACAGATACGCAGTATTTT. This encodes CASSFMAGGSTDTQYF. The rearrangement joins TRBV7-8 to TRBJ2-3; 8 nucleotides line up with TRBD2. The V segment lost 3 bases and the J segment 0 bases; nucleotides outside the gene matches: 5. CDR3 length: 16 amino acids. CDR1 and CDR2 from the germline V gene are SGHVS and FQNEAQ.

The chain combines TRBV4-1 with TRBJ2-3, with D perhaps TRBD2 (6 bases). Trimming removed 1 base at V and 0 bases at J, with 11 bases between. Germline V lookup: CDR1 MGHRA, CDR2 YSYEKL. The CDR3 consists of 16 residues. The CDR3 region is CASSQARGGSTDTQYF. As DNA, the CDR3 is TGCGCCAGCAGCCAAGCTCGCGGAGGGAGCACAGATACGCAGTATTTT.

The rearrangement links TRBV14 to TRBJ1-4; 9 bases are a match to TRBD1. Germline V lookup: CDR1 SGHDN, CDR2 FVKESK. The CDR3 is 18 amino acids. J was trimmed by 8 bases and V by 1 base; bases with no gene match: 14. In DNA form, the CDR3 reads TGTGCCAGCAGCCAAGCTGTCACCGGGACAGGGCTTGGCGAAAAACTGTTTTTT. Translating it yields CASSQAVTGTGLGEKLFF.

J is TRBJ1-1 and V is TRBV27; D unclear. CDR1 is MNHEY and CDR2 is SMNVEV in the germline V gene (reference sequence). V was trimmed by 2 bases and J by 5 bases, leaving 12 bases between them. This CDR3 region has 14 residues. This chain's CDR3 is CASSLDWLGTEAFF. The CDR3 DNA sequence: TGTGCCAGCAGTTTAGACTGGCTGGGGACTGAAGCTTTCTTT.

This clone was seen once. The chain joins TRBV24-1 to TRBJ1-5, with 7 bases fitting TRBD1. Trimming took 6 bases from V and 8 from J; bases not matched to a gene: 6. Germline V lookup: CDR1 KGHDR, CDR2 SFDVKD. The CDR3 contains 13 residues. DNA for the CDR3: TGTGCCACCAGTCCGACAGGGAGGGAGCCCCAGCATTTT. Translating gives CATSPTGREPQHF.

The CDR3 coding sequence is TGTGCCAGCAGCTTAGAAAGGGGACAGGCGGGTATGGATGAGCAGTTCTTC. This encodes CASSLERGQAGMDEQFF. This chain uses TRBV7-9 with TRBJ2-1, with 8 bases fitting TRBD1. The germline gives CDR1 SEHNR, CDR2 FQNEAQ (reference sequence). The CDR3 is 17 amino acids. V gave up 1 base and J gave up 8 bases; unmatched junction bases: 13.

This clone was seen only once. The chain uses TRBV2 and TRBJ2-5; D is unresolved. This CDR3 region has 11 residues. With 6 bases removed from V and 4 bases from J, the gap between germline ends came to 6 bases. From germline, CDR1 is SNHLY and CDR2 FYNNEI. CDR3 residues: CASRVGETQYF. CDR3 sequence (DNA): TGTGCCAGCAGGGTCGGAGAGACCCAGTACTTC. The complete variable domain, with remaining parts taken from reference TRBV2 and TRBJ2-5, reads EPEVTQTPSHQVTQMGQEVILRCVPISNHLYFYWYRQILGQKVEFLVSFYNNEISEKSEIFDDQFSVERPDGSNFTLKIRSTKLEDSAMYFCASRVGETQYFGPGTRLLVL.

J is TRBJ1-6 and V is TRBV7-6; D unclear. V gave up 2 bases and J gave up 8 bases, with 16 bases separating them. The CDR3 has 16 residues. The germline V gene encodes CDR1 SGHVS and CDR2 FNYEAQ. CDR3 sequence: CASSLRSPNLDSPLHF. The CDR3 DNA reads as TGTGCCAGCAGCTTAAGGTCACCGAACCTCGATTCACCCCTCCACTTT.

This rearrangement joins TRBV9 to TRBJ2-3, with 7 bases fitting TRBD1. The V segment lost 4 bases and the J segment 0 bases; nucleotides outside the gene matches: 2. CDR1 and CDR2 (germline): SGDLS, YYNGEE. There are 14 residues in the CDR3. CDR3 DNA: TGTGCCAGCAGCAGGGGGCCCAGCACAGATACGCAGTATTTT. This gives the protein CASSRGPSTDTQYF. The whole variable domain, filled in from reference TRBV9 and TRBJ2-3, reads DSGVTQTPKHLITATGQRVTLRCSPRSGDLSVYWYQQSLDQGLQFLIQYYNGEERAKGNILERFSAQQFPDLHSELNLSSLELGDSALYFCASSRGPSTDTQYFGPGTRLTVL.

The chain recombines TRBV28 with TRBJ2-2; either TRBD1 or TRBD2 may fit D (5 bases each). Germline V lookup: CDR1 MDHEN, CDR2 SYDVKM. The CDR3 extends over 14 amino acids. Trimming removed 5 bases from V and 7 bases from J, with 14 bases in between. CDR3 loop: CASSTFEGFGELFF. For the CDR3, the DNA is TGTGCCAGCAGTACCTTCGAGGGGTTCGGGGAGCTGTTTTTT. The full variable domain, completed using reference TRBV28 and TRBJ2-2, is DVKVTQSSRYLVKRTGEKVFLECVQDMDHENMFWYRQDPGLGLRLIYFSYDVKMKEKGDIPEGYSVSREKKERFSLILESASTNQTSMYLCASSTFEGFGELFFGEGSRLTVL.

J is TRBJ1-5 and V is TRBV28, with a tentative D call TRBD1 (6 bases). Looked up from germline, CDR1 is MDHEN and CDR2 is SYDVKM. V was trimmed by 3 bases and J by 4 bases, leaving 13 bases between them. The CDR3 consists of 15 residues. The CDR3 bases are TGTGCCAGCAGTTTCCCAGGGGCGGGAAATCAGCCCCAGCATTTT. Its translation: CASSFPGAGNQPQHF.

The rearrangement joins TRBV7-3 to TRBJ1-1; 7 nucleotides agree with TRBD1. CDR1 is SGHTA, CDR2 FQGTGA, per germline. With 5 bases clipped from V and 1 base from J, the junction kept 4 bases outside the gene matches. This CDR3 has 14 residues. This CDR3 is CASSPGTENTEAFF. CDR3 in DNA: TGTGCCAGCAGCCCAGGGACAGAGAACACTGAAGCTTTCTTT.

The rearrangement uses TRBV7-9 and TRBJ1-1; 7 bases agree with TRBD1. This CDR3 region has 16 residues. V lost 5 bases to trimming and J lost 7 bases; unmatched junction nucleotides: 16. Germline CDR1 SEHNR, CDR2 FQNEAQ (reference sequence). CDR3 amino acids: CASSPTGRGGNNEAFF. The CDR3 DNA follows: TGTGCCAGCAGCCCGACAGGGAGAGGGGGGAATAATGAAGCTTTCTTT.

The CDR3 DNA reads TGTGCCAGCAGCGCGAACAGGGGGAGGTCCGGAAACACCATATATTTT. Translated: CASSANRGRSGNTIYF. V usage is TRBV11-3 and J usage is TRBJ1-3; 8 bases fit TRBD1. This CDR3 spans 16 amino acids. Trimming at V came to 5 bases and at J to 4 bases, leaving 10 bases not matched to a gene. Per the germline V gene, CDR1 is SGHNT and CDR2 is YENEEA. Full variable domain (outside the CDR3, taken from reference TRBV11-3 and TRBJ1-3): EAGVVQSPRYKIIEKKQPVAFWCNPISGHNTLYWYLQNLGQGPELLIRYENEEAVDDSQLPKDRFSAERLKGVDSTLKIQPAELGDSAVYLCASSANRGRSGNTIYFGEGSWLTVV.

V usage is TRBV29-1 and J usage is TRBJ2-3; 11 bases line up with TRBD2. Trimming took 0 bases from V and 0 from J; bases not matched to a gene: 5. Germline V gene sequence: CDR1 SQVTM, CDR2 ANQGSEA. This CDR3 has 17 amino acids. DNA of the CDR3: TGCAGCGTTGAAGATCCGTCTAGCGGGAGGAGCACAGATACGCAGTATTTT. Translated, it gives CSVEDPSSGRSTDTQYF.

The chain employs TRBV28 and TRBJ2-1, with TRBD2 matching 9 bases. V dropped 1 base and J dropped 9; count of bases not matched to a gene: 10. Per the germline V gene, CDR1 is MDHEN and CDR2 is SYDVKM. This CDR3 contains 16 residues. CDR3 bases: TGTGCCAGCAGTTTATATGTTAGCGGGAGCTTGTTTGAGCAGTTCTTC. It translates to CASSLYVSGSLFEQFF.

This clone was seen once. This chain joins TRBV6-5 and TRBJ1-2; TRBD1 might be the D (5 bases). Per the germline V gene, CDR1 is MNHEY and CDR2 is SVGAGI. The V end lost 4 bases, the J end lost 5 bases, and 11 bases lay between the germline ends. The CDR3 runs 13 residues. The chain's CDR3 is CASSFDSLYGYTF. CDR3 DNA sequence: TGTGCCAGCAGTTTTGACAGTCTATATGGCTACACCTTC.

V and J are TRBV30 and TRBJ1-2; 9 nucleotides line up with TRBD1. The germline V gene has CDR1 GTSNPN and CDR2 SVGIG (reference sequence). CDR3 length: 19 residues. V gave up 0 bases and J gave up 3 bases; unmatched junction bases: 17. Here the CDR3 reads CAWSVPSWDRDLKDYGYTF. CDR3 coding DNA: TGTGCCTGGAGTGTTCCTTCGTGGGACAGGGATCTTAAGGACTATGGCTACACCTTC.

The genes are TRBV5-1 and TRBJ2-1; D may be TRBD2 (5 bases). The CDR3 sequence is 11 residues long. The germline gives CDR1 SGHRS, CDR2 YFSETQ. V dropped 4 bases and J dropped 6 bases, with 5 bases sitting between them. The CDR3 loop reads CASSRGNEQFF. The CDR3 DNA follows: TGCGCCAGCAGCCGGGGCAATGAGCAGTTCTTC. Looking up the rest from reference TRBV5-1 and TRBJ2-1 gives the full variable domain: KAGVTQTPRYLIKTRGQQVTLSCSPISGHRSVSWYQQTPGQGLQFLFEYFSETQRNKGNFPGRFSGRQFSNSRSEMNVSTLELGDSALYLCASSRGNEQFFGPGTRLTVL.

The chain combines TRBV11-3 with TRBJ1-1; 10 bases agree with TRBD1. V shed 1 base and J 1 base; nucleotides not matched to a gene: 6. This CDR3 is built from 17 residues. The V gene's germline CDR1 is SGHNT and CDR2 YENEEA. Here the CDR3 DNA reads TGTGCCAGCAGCTTAGCCGGGACAGGGGATGGGAACACTGAAGCTTTCTTT. It yields the protein CASSLAGTGDGNTEAFF.

The chain links TRBV7-2 to TRBJ2-5; no reliable D call. The CDR3 contains 12 residues. The germline V gene has CDR1 SGHTA and CDR2 FQGNSA. V lost 2 bases and J lost 4, with 5 bases in between. The CDR3 DNA sequence: TGTGCCAGCAGCTTAATTCCAGAGACCCAGTACTTC. Its translation: CASSLIPETQYF. Using reference TRBV7-2 and TRBJ2-5 for the parts outside the CDR3, the full variable domain is GAGVSQSPSNKVTEKGKDVELRCDPISGHTALYWYRQSLGQGLEFLIYFQGNSAPDKSGLPSDRFSAERTGGSVSTLTIQRTQQEDSAVYLCASSLIPETQYFGPGTRLLVL.

The chain recombines TRBV29-1 with TRBJ2-3; 13 positions agree with TRBD2. This CDR3 has 15 residues. CDR1 is SQVTM and CDR2 is ANQGSEA in the germline V gene. Losses at the gene ends were 6 bases for V and 6 bases for J; bases not matched to a gene: 9. This chain's CDR3 is CSVDRLAGGGDTQYF. In nucleotides, the CDR3 is TGCAGCGTGGATCGACTAGCGGGAGGTGGGGATACGCAGTATTTT.

V gene TRBV9 combines with J gene TRBJ2-3; a possible D gene is TRBD2 (6 bases). Trimming left V 4 bases short and J 3 bases short, with 24 bases between. The CDR3 has 18 amino acids. Germline V gives CDR1 SGDLS, CDR2 YYNGEE. The CDR3 loop reads CASSPEGGQGEVTDTQYF. In nucleotides, the CDR3 is TGTGCCAGCAGCCCCGAGGGAGGTCAAGGGGAAGTTACAGATACGCAGTATTTT.

The chain couples TRBV3-1 (or the pseudogene TRBV3-2) to TRBJ1-2; 8 nucleotides align to TRBD1. V lost 4 bases to trimming and J lost 13 bases; unmatched junction nucleotides: 8. CDR3 length: 12 residues. Germline V gene sequence: CDR1 LGHDT, CDR2 YNNKEL (reference sequence). The CDR3 protein is CASSPGTGPGTF. In nucleotides, the CDR3 is TGTGCCAGCAGCCCTGGGACAGGACCGGGCACCTTC.

This chain uses TRBV27 with TRBJ2-3; TRBD2 agrees at 12 bases. This CDR3 is 15 amino acids long. With V trimmed by 5 bases and J by 6 bases, 6 bases remained unmatched. CDR1 is MNHEY, CDR2 SMNVEV, per germline (reference sequence). The CDR3 sequence is CASSPLAGGWDTQYF. For the CDR3, the DNA is TGTGCCAGCAGTCCACTAGCGGGAGGTTGGGATACGCAGTATTTT.

The chain recombines TRBV30 with TRBJ1-5; no clear D. CDR3 size: 14 residues. V lost 2 bases to trimming and J lost 6 bases, with 14 bases between them. Germline CDR1 and CDR2: GTSNPN and SVGIG (reference sequence). The CDR3, as DNA: TGTGCCTGGAGTCAAGGTGCCTTCGGTCAGCCCCAGCATTTT. This gives the protein CAWSQGAFGQPQHF.